This is a list of T cell receptor beta chains from one sample in a study of Graves' ophthalmopathy and Graves' hyperthyroidism. MiXCR, applied by TCRdb to the multiplex PCR reads, yields one record per CDR3 protein. The sample carries some 390,000 distinct CDR3 sequences, roughly 18% recorded once. Sequencing was performed on peripheral blood. All receptors come from a woman under 30 with Graves' ophthalmopathy. The CDR3 runs from the conserved cysteine through the conserved F or W. Each record gives: CDR3 DNA, CDR3 protein, clone size, J gene, D gene, V gene. The D gene is left open where the match is weak. A clone size is listed for some rows: how often the clone was seen (once, few, many), or a class if it is expanded.

cdr3_nt: TGTGCCGGGAAACTAGCGGCCTCCTACGAGCAGTACTTC
cdr3_aa: CAGKLAASYEQYF
clone_size: NA
j_call: TRBJ2-7
d_call: TRBD2
v_call: TRBV2

cdr3_nt: TGTGCCAGCAGTCCCAGCAGGGGGGAAGAGACCCAGTACTTC
cdr3_aa: CASSPSRGEETQYF
clone_size: many
j_call: TRBJ2-5
d_call: NA
v_call: TRBV12-3/TRBV12-4

cdr3_nt: TGTGCCAGCAGTCGACTAGCGGGTCTAACTGCAGGCGAGCAGTACTTC
cdr3_aa: CASSRLAGLTAGEQYF
clone_size: many
j_call: TRBJ2-7
d_call: TRBD2
v_call: TRBV6-2/TRBV6-3

cdr3_nt: TGTGCCAGCTCGAAAAAAGAGACCCAGTACTTC
cdr3_aa: CASSKKETQYF
clone_size: few
j_call: TRBJ2-5
d_call: NA
v_call: TRBV18

cdr3_nt: TGTGCCACAAAAGCCACAACCTACGAGCAGTACTTC
cdr3_aa: CATKATTYEQYF
clone_size: NA
j_call: TRBJ2-7
d_call: NA
v_call: TRBV28

cdr3_nt: TGTGCCAGCAGCTTAGTCGCCCAGCTCACTGAAGCTTTCTTT
cdr3_aa: CASSLVAQLTEAFF
clone_size: NA
j_call: TRBJ1-1
d_call: NA
v_call: TRBV7-2

cdr3_nt: TGCGCCAGCAGCCAAGACACAACCGGGACAGCTTACGAGCAGTACTTC
cdr3_aa: CASSQDTTGTAYEQYF
clone_size: few
j_call: TRBJ2-7
d_call: TRBD1
v_call: TRBV4-3

cdr3_nt: TGCAGTGCTAGAGATCCGCGGGGGGGCTCCTACGAGCAGTACTTC
cdr3_aa: CSARDPRGGSYEQYF
clone_size: many
j_call: TRBJ2-7
d_call: TRBD2
v_call: TRBV20-1

cdr3_nt: TGTGCCAGCAGTACCCGCCAGGCGGGTAATTCACCCCTCCACTTT
cdr3_aa: CASSTRQAGNSPLHF
clone_size: many
j_call: TRBJ1-6
d_call: NA
v_call: TRBV28

cdr3_nt: TGTGCCAGCAGCCAGTCGTCCAGCGGAGACTACGAGCAGTACTTC
cdr3_aa: CASSQSSSGDYEQYF
clone_size: many
j_call: TRBJ2-7
d_call: NA
v_call: TRBV9

cdr3_nt: TGTGCCAGCAAAAGCGGGGGATACACCGGGGAGCTGTTTTTT
cdr3_aa: CASKSGGYTGELFF
clone_size: many
j_call: TRBJ2-2
d_call: TRBD2
v_call: TRBV6-1

cdr3_nt: TGTGCCAGCAGTAGGACCGCTACCTCGGCCGAAAACACCATATATTTT
cdr3_aa: CASSRTATSAENTIYF
clone_size: many
j_call: TRBJ1-3
d_call: NA
v_call: TRBV12-3/TRBV12-4

cdr3_nt: TGTGCCAGCAGTTTATTCCGACAGGGGGTACCTGATAACTATGGCTACACCTTC
cdr3_aa: CASSLFRQGVPDNYGYTF
clone_size: many
j_call: TRBJ1-2
d_call: TRBD1
v_call: TRBV28

cdr3_nt: TGTGCCAGCAGCTTAGCCCTGACAGGGTCTGGAAACACCATATATTTT
cdr3_aa: CASSLALTGSGNTIYF
clone_size: many
j_call: TRBJ1-3
d_call: TRBD1
v_call: TRBV7-8

cdr3_nt: TGCGCCAGCAGTGGTCCCCAGACACTCTACGAGCAGTACTTC
cdr3_aa: CASSGPQTLYEQYF
clone_size: many
j_call: TRBJ2-7
d_call: NA
v_call: TRBV10-2

cdr3_nt: TGTGCCAGCAGCCCCACCCTCGGCAGCTCAGCTAACTATGGCTACACCTTC
cdr3_aa: CASSPTLGSSANYGYTF
clone_size: NA
j_call: TRBJ1-2
d_call: NA
v_call: TRBV28

cdr3_nt: TGTGCCAGCAGTCTCGCCTCCGGGACAGGGAACACCGGGGAGCTGTTTTTT
cdr3_aa: CASSLASGTGNTGELFF
clone_size: many
j_call: TRBJ2-2
d_call: TRBD1
v_call: TRBV6-4

cdr3_nt: TGCAGCGTTTCCGTCAGAACCACCGGGGAGCTGTTTTTT
cdr3_aa: CSVSVRTTGELFF
clone_size: many
j_call: TRBJ2-2
d_call: NA
v_call: TRBV29-1

cdr3_nt: TGTGCCAGCAGTTTAGCCGTGGCAGGGGTGAGGAACACTGAAGCTTTCTTT
cdr3_aa: CASSLAVAGVRNTEAFF
clone_size: many
j_call: TRBJ1-1
d_call: NA
v_call: TRBV12-3/TRBV12-4

cdr3_nt: TGTGCCAGCAGCTTACAGGGTCGATACGAGCAGTACTTC
cdr3_aa: CASSLQGRYEQYF
clone_size: many
j_call: TRBJ2-7
d_call: NA
v_call: TRBV5-4

cdr3_nt: TGCGCCAGCAGCACCTCGGGACCGGTCCTCGAGCAGTACTTC
cdr3_aa: CASSTSGPVLEQYF
clone_size: many
j_call: TRBJ2-7
d_call: NA
v_call: TRBV5-1

cdr3_nt: TGTGCCAGCAGCCCTCCCGCTAGGTATACAGAGACCCAGTACTTC
cdr3_aa: CASSPPARYTETQYF
clone_size: NA
j_call: TRBJ2-5
d_call: NA
v_call: TRBV12-3/TRBV12-4

cdr3_nt: TGTGCCAGCAGTTACCTCGGGGTGAACACTGAAGCTTTCTTT
cdr3_aa: CASSYLGVNTEAFF
clone_size: many
j_call: TRBJ1-1
d_call: NA
v_call: TRBV6-2/TRBV6-3

cdr3_nt: TGTGCCAGCAGCACCGGGACAGGGTCGCGGGAGACCCAGTACTTC
cdr3_aa: CASSTGTGSRETQYF
clone_size: many
j_call: TRBJ2-5
d_call: TRBD1
v_call: TRBV7-2

cdr3_nt: TGTGCCAGCAATGCACCGGGGGTGAACACTGAAGCTTTCTTT
cdr3_aa: CASNAPGVNTEAFF
clone_size: many
j_call: TRBJ1-1
d_call: NA
v_call: TRBV25-1

cdr3_nt: TGTGCCTGGATCCTCTGGGGTCCGGGCACTGAAGCTTTCTTT
cdr3_aa: CAWILWGPGTEAFF
clone_size: many
j_call: TRBJ1-1
d_call: NA
v_call: TRBV30

cdr3_nt: TGTGCCAGCAGTTTGGGGGGTGTTACAGGGATGGGTAATCAGCCCCAGCATTTT
cdr3_aa: CASSLGGVTGMGNQPQHF
clone_size: many
j_call: TRBJ1-5
d_call: NA
v_call: TRBV12-3/TRBV12-4

cdr3_nt: TGTGCCACCAGTCCCCAGGAGACCCAGTACTTC
cdr3_aa: CATSPQETQYF
clone_size: many
j_call: TRBJ2-5
d_call: NA
v_call: TRBV24-1

cdr3_nt: TGCAGCGTTGATGCGTCTCCCTACGAGCAGTACTTC
cdr3_aa: CSVDASPYEQYF
clone_size: many
j_call: TRBJ2-7
d_call: NA
v_call: TRBV29-1

cdr3_nt: TGTGCCACCAGCAGAGGCAGCTGGAACACTGAAGCTTTCTTT
cdr3_aa: CATSRGSWNTEAFF
clone_size: many
j_call: TRBJ1-1
d_call: NA
v_call: TRBV15

cdr3_nt: TGTGCCTGGAGTGTAGGAGTCCCTTCTGAAGCTTTCTTT
cdr3_aa: CAWSVGVPSEAFF
clone_size: many
j_call: TRBJ1-1
d_call: NA
v_call: TRBV30

cdr3_nt: TGCAGTGCCTCAGCGGGTGCGAACTACGAGCAGTACTTC
cdr3_aa: CSASAGANYEQYF
clone_size: many
j_call: TRBJ2-7
d_call: NA
v_call: TRBV20-1

cdr3_nt: TGTGCCAGCAGCCTAAGAAACAGGGCGGGCGAGGGCAATCAGCCCCAGCATTTT
cdr3_aa: CASSLRNRAGEGNQPQHF
clone_size: few
j_call: TRBJ1-5
d_call: NA
v_call: TRBV11-2

cdr3_nt: TGCGCCAGCAGCTACAGGACAGTAACCTACGAGCAGTACTTC
cdr3_aa: CASSYRTVTYEQYF
clone_size: NA
j_call: TRBJ2-7
d_call: NA
v_call: TRBV5-1

cdr3_nt: TGTGCCAGCACCGGATACTATGGCTACACCTTC
cdr3_aa: CASTGYYGYTF
clone_size: NA
j_call: TRBJ1-2
d_call: NA
v_call: TRBV28

cdr3_nt: TGTGCCAGCAGCTTGGTTCGGGGGCGGAATTCACCCCTCCACTTT
cdr3_aa: CASSLVRGRNSPLHF
clone_size: NA
j_call: TRBJ1-6
d_call: NA
v_call: TRBV7-6

cdr3_nt: TGTGCCAGCAGCCCACTACCTAGGGACGCCGGTTGTAATCAGCCCCAGCATTTT
cdr3_aa: CASSPLPRDAGCNQPQHF
clone_size: many
j_call: TRBJ1-5
d_call: NA
v_call: TRBV11-2

cdr3_nt: TGTGCCAGCAGGACAGGGGTCGGAGGCTACACCTTC
cdr3_aa: CASRTGVGGYTF
clone_size: many
j_call: TRBJ1-2
d_call: TRBD1
v_call: TRBV6-5

cdr3_nt: TGTGCCAGCAGGTGGTCAGAAAGATTCGACGAGCAGTACTTC
cdr3_aa: CASRWSERFDEQYF
clone_size: NA
j_call: TRBJ2-7
d_call: NA
v_call: TRBV2

cdr3_nt: TGTGCCAGCAGCAGTGAGGGACTAGCGCTTGCCTACGAGCAGTACTTC
cdr3_aa: CASSSEGLALAYEQYF
clone_size: many
j_call: TRBJ2-7
d_call: TRBD2
v_call: TRBV11-1

cdr3_nt: TGCGCCAGCAGCTTCCCGGCGAACACCGGGGAGCTGTTTTTT
cdr3_aa: CASSFPANTGELFF
clone_size: many
j_call: TRBJ2-2
d_call: NA
v_call: TRBV5-1

cdr3_nt: TGTGCCATCAGTTCTGGACAGGGGGCGTACACTGAAGCTTTCTTT
cdr3_aa: CAISSGQGAYTEAFF
clone_size: many
j_call: TRBJ1-1
d_call: TRBD1
v_call: TRBV10-3

cdr3_nt: TGTGCCAGCAGTCCCGGTGGGATCCCCATGAACACTGAAGCTTTCTTT
cdr3_aa: CASSPGGIPMNTEAFF
clone_size: NA
j_call: TRBJ1-1
d_call: NA
v_call: TRBV27

cdr3_nt: TGTGCCAGCAGTTTGACGGGCACTGAAGCTTTCTTT
cdr3_aa: CASSLTGTEAFF
clone_size: many
j_call: TRBJ1-1
d_call: NA
v_call: TRBV27

cdr3_nt: TGTGCCTGGAGTGTACGGTGGCCCCCGGAGACCCAGTACTTC
cdr3_aa: CAWSVRWPPETQYF
clone_size: many
j_call: TRBJ2-5
d_call: NA
v_call: TRBV30

cdr3_nt: TGTGCCAGCAGTGAGGACAGGGGGCGAGCCAAAAACATTCAGTACTTC
cdr3_aa: CASSEDRGRAKNIQYF
clone_size: many
j_call: TRBJ2-4
d_call: TRBD1
v_call: TRBV6-1

cdr3_nt: TGTGCTAGTGGTTTGGTAATGCTAGGACGGCCGGGTTTGGCCACTGAAGCTTTCTTT
cdr3_aa: CASGLVMLGRPGLATEAFF
clone_size: many
j_call: TRBJ1-1
d_call: NA
v_call: TRBV12-5

cdr3_nt: TGTGCCAGCAGGGCCGGGACAGGGAACACTGAAGCTTTCTTT
cdr3_aa: CASRAGTGNTEAFF
clone_size: many
j_call: TRBJ1-1
d_call: TRBD1
v_call: TRBV3-1

cdr3_nt: TGTGCCAGCAGCTTCACCAAAGGGGGTGGCTACACCTTC
cdr3_aa: CASSFTKGGGYTF
clone_size: NA
j_call: TRBJ1-2
d_call: NA
v_call: TRBV12-3/TRBV12-4

cdr3_nt: TGTGCCAGCAGTTACCGGGGACTAGCGAACACCGGGGAGCTGTTTTTT
cdr3_aa: CASSYRGLANTGELFF
clone_size: many
j_call: TRBJ2-2
d_call: TRBD2
v_call: TRBV6-2/TRBV6-3